The clone carrying this T cell receptor (beta chain) was counted between two and nine times. Its target is not known. This sample stems from a study of cytomegalovirus exposure and HLA in healthy donors. V lost 4 bases, J lost 3 bases, and 8 bases stayed unmatched. The CDR3 consists of 15 residues. Germline lookup yields CDR1 ENHRY and CDR2 SYGVKD. Findings and caveats of the study: The authors listed about 170 TCR beta chains as cytomegalovirus-associated.

A multiplex PCR was run with 60 Vbeta primers and 13 Jbeta primers. The method was immunoSEQ multiplex PCR; TCRdb's version includes in-frame clones alone and lacks a portion of them. The sample carries about 160,000 clones, around 77% recorded once. The chain has TRBV10-3 and TRBJ2-7, with 8 bases identical to TRBD1. The sample was PBMCs. This receptor was taken from a man aged 50-59 years in good health and CMV-seropositive. CDR3 loop: CAISGVDRAFYEQYF. The CDR3 region has the DNA TGTGCCATCAGTGGGGTGGACAGGGCGTTCTACGAGCAGTACTTC.